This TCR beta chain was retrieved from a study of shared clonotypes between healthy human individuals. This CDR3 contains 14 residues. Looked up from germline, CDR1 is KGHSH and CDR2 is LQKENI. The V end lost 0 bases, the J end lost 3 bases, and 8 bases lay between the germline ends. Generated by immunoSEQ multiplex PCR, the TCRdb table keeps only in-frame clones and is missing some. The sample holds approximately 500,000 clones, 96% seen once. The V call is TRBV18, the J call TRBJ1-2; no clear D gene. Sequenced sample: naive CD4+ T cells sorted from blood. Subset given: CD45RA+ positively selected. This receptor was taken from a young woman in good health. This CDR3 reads CASSPPPEYYGYTF. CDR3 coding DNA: TGTGCCAGCTCACCACCGCCGGAATACTATGGCTACACCTTC.